The clone carrying this T cell receptor (beta chain) was counted between two and nine times. Its specificity is unknown. Retrospectively chosen non-transplant comparators had other cancers and at least five gastrointestinal samples, without known gastrointestinal disease. The record originates from a study of tissue T cells after allogeneic stem cell transplantation. Study summary: Samples with visible lymphocytes on H&E were prioritized for sequencing. Study-wide results and caveats: Within patients, tissue anatomy strongly shaped TCR repertoire composition. Few T cell clones were shared across patients, but motif clusters showed tissue-specific shared signatures.

Sequenced by immunoSEQ multiplex PCR; TCRdb stores in-frame clones only, minus some. The data show just over 9,500 clones, roughly 64% seen once. The germline V gene has CDR1 SNHLY and CDR2 FYNNEI. V shed 5 bases, J shed 5 bases, and the junction held 5 bases outside the gene matches. The CDR3 has 14 amino acids. The receptor's source is a woman between 18 and 50 years old with breast cancer. Sequences were derived from tissue from the ileum, sampled at autopsy. V usage is TRBV2 and J usage is TRBJ2-7, with 11 bases fitting TRBD2. Here the CDR3 DNA reads TGTGCCAGCAGTAAGACTAGCGGGGTCAACGAGCAGTACTTC. Amino acids: CASSKTSGVNEQYF.